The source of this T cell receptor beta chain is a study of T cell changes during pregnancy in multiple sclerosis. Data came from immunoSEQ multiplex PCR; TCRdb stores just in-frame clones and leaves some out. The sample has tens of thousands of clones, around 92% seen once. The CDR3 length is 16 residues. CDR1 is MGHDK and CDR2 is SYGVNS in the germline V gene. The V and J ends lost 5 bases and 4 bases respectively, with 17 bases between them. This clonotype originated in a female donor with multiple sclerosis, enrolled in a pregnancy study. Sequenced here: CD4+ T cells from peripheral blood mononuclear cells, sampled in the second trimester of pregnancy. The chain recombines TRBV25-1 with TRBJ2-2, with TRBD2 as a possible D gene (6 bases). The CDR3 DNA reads TGTGCCAGCAGTAAGCCGGGAGCCGGTGCCACCGGGGAGCTGTTTTTT. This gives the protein CASSKPGAGATGELFF.